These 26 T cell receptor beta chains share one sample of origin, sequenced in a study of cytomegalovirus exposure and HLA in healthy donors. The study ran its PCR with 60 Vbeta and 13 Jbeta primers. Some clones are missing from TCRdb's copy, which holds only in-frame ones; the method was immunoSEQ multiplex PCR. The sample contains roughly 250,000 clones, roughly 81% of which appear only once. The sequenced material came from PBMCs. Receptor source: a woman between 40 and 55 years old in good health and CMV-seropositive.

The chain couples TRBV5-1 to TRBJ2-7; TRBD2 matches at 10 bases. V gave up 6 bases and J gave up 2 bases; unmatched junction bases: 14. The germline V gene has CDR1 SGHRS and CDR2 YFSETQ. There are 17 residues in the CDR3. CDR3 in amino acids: CASTDTPGTSVPYEQYF. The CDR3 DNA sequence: TGCGCCAGCACAGATACTCCCGGGACTAGCGTGCCCTACGAGCAGTACTTC.

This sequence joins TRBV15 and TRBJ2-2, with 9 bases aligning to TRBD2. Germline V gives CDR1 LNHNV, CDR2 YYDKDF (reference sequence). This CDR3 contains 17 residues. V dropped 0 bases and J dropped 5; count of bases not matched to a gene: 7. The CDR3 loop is CATSREISGSKTGELFF. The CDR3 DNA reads TGTGCCACCAGCAGAGAAATTAGCGGGAGCAAGACCGGGGAGCTGTTTTTT.

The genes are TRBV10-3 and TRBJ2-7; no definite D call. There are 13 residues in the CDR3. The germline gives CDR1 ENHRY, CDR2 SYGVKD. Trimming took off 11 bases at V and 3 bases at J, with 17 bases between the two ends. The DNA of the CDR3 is TGTGCCTTATCAAGTAACAATAACTACGAGCAGTACTTC. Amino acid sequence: CALSSNNNYEQYF.

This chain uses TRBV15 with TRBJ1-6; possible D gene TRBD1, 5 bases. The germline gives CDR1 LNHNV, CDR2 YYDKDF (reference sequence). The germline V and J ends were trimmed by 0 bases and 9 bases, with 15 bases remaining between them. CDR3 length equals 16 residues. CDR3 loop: CATSREVGDLGSPLHF. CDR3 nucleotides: TGTGCCACCAGCAGAGAGGTTGGGGACTTAGGTTCACCCCTCCACTTT.

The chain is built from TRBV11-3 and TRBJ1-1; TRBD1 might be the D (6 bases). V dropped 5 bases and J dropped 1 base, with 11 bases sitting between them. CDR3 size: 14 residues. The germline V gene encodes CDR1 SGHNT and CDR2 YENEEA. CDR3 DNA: TGTGCCAGCAGCCAGATACAGGGGAACACTGAAGCTTTCTTT. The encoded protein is CASSQIQGNTEAFF.

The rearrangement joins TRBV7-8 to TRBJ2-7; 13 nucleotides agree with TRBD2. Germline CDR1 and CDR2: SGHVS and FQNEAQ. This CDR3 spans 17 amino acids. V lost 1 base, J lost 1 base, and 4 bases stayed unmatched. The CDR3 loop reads CASSLGGLAGYSYEQYF. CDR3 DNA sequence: TGTGCCAGCAGCTTAGGGGGACTAGCGGGATATTCCTACGAGCAGTACTTC. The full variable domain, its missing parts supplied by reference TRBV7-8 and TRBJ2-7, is GAGVSQSPRYKVAKRGQDVALRCDPISGHVSLFWYQQALGQGPEFLTYFQNEAQLDKSGLPSDRFFAERPEGSVSTLKIQRTQQEDSAVYLCASSLGGLAGYSYEQYFGPGTRLTVT.

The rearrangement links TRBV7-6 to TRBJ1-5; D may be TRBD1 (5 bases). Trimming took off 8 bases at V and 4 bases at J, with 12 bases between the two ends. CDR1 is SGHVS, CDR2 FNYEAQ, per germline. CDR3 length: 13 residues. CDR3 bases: TGTGCCAGCGCCAAGGCAGGGAATCAGCCCCAGCATTTT. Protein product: CASAKAGNQPQHF.

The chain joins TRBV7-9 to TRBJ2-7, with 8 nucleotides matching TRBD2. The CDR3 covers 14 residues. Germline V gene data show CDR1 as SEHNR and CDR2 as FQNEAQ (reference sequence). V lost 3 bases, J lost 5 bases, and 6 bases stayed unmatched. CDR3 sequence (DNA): TGTGCCAGCAGCTTGGCGGGAGGCAGAAACGAGCAGTACTTC. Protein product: CASSLAGGRNEQYF.

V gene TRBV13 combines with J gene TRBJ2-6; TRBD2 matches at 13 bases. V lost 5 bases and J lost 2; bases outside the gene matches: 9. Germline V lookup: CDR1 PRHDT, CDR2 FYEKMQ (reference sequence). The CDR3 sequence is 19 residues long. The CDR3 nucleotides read TGTGCCAGCAGCACCCGTGGACTAGCGGGAGTCCCTGGGGCCAACGTCCTGACTTTC. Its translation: CASSTRGLAGVPGANVLTF.

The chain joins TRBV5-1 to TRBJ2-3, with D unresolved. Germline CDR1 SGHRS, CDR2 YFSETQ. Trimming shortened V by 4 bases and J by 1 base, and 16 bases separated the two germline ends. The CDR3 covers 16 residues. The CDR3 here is CASSATTQVRTDTQYF. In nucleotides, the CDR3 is TGCGCCAGCAGCGCCACTACCCAAGTACGCACAGATACGCAGTATTTT.

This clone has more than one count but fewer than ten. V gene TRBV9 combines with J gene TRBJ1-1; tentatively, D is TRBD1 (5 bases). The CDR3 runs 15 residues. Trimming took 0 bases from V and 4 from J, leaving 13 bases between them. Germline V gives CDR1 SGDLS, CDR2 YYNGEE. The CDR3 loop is CASSVGASGGTEAFF. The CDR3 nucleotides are TGTGCCAGCAGCGTAGGAGCTTCGGGGGGCACTGAAGCTTTCTTT.

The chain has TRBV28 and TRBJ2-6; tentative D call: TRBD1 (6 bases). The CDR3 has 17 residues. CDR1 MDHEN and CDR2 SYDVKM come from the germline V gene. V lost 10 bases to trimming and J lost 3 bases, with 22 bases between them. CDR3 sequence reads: CATFQGFTAFGANVLTF. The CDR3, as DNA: TGTGCCACCTTCCAGGGGTTTACCGCTTTTGGGGCCAACGTCCTGACTTTC.

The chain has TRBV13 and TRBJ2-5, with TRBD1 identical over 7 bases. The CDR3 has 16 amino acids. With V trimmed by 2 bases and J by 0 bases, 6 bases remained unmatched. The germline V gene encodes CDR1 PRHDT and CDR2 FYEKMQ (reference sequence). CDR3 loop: CASSLSNRGDQETQYF. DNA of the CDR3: TGTGCCAGCAGCTTATCCAACAGGGGCGACCAAGAGACCCAGTACTTC.

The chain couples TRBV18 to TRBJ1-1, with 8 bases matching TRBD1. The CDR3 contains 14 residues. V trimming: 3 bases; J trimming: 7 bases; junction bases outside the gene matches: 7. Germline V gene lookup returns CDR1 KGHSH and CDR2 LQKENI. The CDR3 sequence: CASSPILGQGEAFF. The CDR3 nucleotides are TGTGCCAGCTCACCGATACTTGGACAGGGTGAAGCTTTCTTT.

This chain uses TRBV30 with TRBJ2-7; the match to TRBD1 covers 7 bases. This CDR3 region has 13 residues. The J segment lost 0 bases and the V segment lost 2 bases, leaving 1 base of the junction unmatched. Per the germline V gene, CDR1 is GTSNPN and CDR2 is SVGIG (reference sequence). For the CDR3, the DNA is TGTGCCTGGAGTTGGGACAGCTCCTACGAGCAGTACTTC. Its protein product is CAWSWDSSYEQYF.

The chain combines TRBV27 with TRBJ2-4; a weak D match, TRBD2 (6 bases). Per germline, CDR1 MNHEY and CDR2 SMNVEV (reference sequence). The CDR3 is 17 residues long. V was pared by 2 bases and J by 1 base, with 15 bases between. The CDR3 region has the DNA TGTGCCAGCAGTTTACGTGGAGGGGTTGGGGCCAAAAACATTCAGTACTTC. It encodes CASSLRGGVGAKNIQYF.

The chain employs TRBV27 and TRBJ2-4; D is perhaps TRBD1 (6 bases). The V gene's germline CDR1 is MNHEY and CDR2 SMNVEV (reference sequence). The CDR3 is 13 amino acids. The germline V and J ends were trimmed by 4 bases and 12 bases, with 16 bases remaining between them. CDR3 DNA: TGTGCCAGCAGTTGGGTGGGTCCGGACAGTCAGTACTTC. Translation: CASSWVGPDSQYF.

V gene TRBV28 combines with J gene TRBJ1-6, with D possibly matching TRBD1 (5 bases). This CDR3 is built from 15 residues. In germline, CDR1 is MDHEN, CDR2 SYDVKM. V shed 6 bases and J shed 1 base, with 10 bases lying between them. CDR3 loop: CASSYQGSYNSPLHF. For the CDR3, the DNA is TGTGCCAGCAGCTATCAGGGATCCTATAATTCACCCCTCCACTTT.

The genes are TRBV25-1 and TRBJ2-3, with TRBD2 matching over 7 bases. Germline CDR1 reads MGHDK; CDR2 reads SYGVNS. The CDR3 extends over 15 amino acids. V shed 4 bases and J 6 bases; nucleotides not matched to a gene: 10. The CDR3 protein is CASSAGSGALDTQYF. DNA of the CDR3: TGTGCCAGCAGTGCTGGAAGCGGGGCCCTGGATACGCAGTATTTT.

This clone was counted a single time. In nucleotides, the CDR3 is TGCGCCAGCAGCTCACAGGGCGCGGACTATGGCTACACCTTC. Translation gives CASSSQGADYGYTF. The chain carries TRBV5-1 and TRBJ1-2; TRBD1 is a possible D gene (6 bases). The CDR3 loop spans 14 amino acids. From germline, CDR1 is SGHRS and CDR2 YFSETQ. The V end lost 3 bases, the J end lost 3 bases, and 12 bases lay between the germline ends.

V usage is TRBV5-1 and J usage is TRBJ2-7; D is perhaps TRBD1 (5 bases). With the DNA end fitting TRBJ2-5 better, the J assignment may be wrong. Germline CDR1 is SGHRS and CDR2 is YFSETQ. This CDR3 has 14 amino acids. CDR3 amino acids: CASSLDAGKETQYF. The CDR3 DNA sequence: TGCGCCAGCAGCTTGGATGCAGGGAAAGAGACCCAGTACTTC.

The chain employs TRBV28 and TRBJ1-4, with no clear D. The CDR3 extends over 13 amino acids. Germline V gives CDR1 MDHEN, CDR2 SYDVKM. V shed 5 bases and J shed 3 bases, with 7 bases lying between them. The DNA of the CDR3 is TGTGCCAGCAGTACCGGGGCTAATGAAAAACTGTTTTTT. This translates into CASSTGANEKLFF.

The CDR3 DNA reads TGTGCCAGCAGTTACTCCAGGACTAGCGGCACAGATACGCAGTATTTT. It yields the protein CASSYSRTSGTDTQYF. The genes are TRBV6-5 and TRBJ2-3, with TRBD2 matching over 9 bases. Germline CDR1 reads MNHEY; CDR2 reads SVGAGI. With V trimmed by 0 bases and J by 1 base, 2 bases remained unmatched. This CDR3 has 16 residues.

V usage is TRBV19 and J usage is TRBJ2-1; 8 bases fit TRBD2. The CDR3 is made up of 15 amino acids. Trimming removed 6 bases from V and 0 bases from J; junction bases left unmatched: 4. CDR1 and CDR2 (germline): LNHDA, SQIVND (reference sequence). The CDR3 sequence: CASRVAGSSYNEQFF. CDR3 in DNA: TGTGCCAGTAGAGTAGCGGGAAGCTCCTACAATGAGCAGTTCTTC.

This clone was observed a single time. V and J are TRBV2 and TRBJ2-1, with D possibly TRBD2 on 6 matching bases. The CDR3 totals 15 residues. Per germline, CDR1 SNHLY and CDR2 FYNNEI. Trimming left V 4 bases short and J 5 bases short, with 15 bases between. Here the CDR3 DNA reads TGTGCCAGCAGTGGGGACTTTCTTAGACACAATGAGCAGTTCTTC. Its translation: CASSGDFLRHNEQFF. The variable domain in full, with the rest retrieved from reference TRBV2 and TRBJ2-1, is EPEVTQTPSHQVTQMGQEVILRCVPISNHLYFYWYRQILGQKVEFLVSFYNNEISEKSEIFDDQFSVERPDGSNFTLKIRSTKLEDSAMYFCASSGDFLRHNEQFFGPGTRLTVL.

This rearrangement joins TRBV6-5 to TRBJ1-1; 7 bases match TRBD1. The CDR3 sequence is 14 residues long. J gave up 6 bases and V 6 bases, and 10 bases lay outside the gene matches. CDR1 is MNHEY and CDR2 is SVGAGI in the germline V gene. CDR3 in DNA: TGTGCCAGCAGCCGCGACAGGGCTGGCGCTGAAGCTTTCTTT. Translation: CASSRDRAGAEAFF.